The rows below give T cell receptor beta chains drawn from one sample of a study of T-cell reconstitution after alpha-beta-depleted transplantation in children. TCRdb re-called the PCR reads through MiXCR, storing one row per CDR3 protein. The sample shows approximately 420,000 distinct CDR3 sequences, about a tenth of them seen only once. Sequencing used PBMCs from the stem cell graft donor, obtained from the stem cell graft. These receptors were taken from a human donor who donated a stem cell graft to a child with acute myeloid leukemia. Both conserved end residues are part of each CDR3. Each record gives: clone size, J gene, V gene, D gene, CDR3 DNA, CDR3 protein. A D gene is named only where the DNA matches it firmly. A clone size is listed for some rows: how often the clone was seen (once, few, many), or a class if it is expanded.

abundance: few; j_gene: TRBJ2-1; v_gene: TRBV7-8; d_gene: TRBD2; CDR3nt: TGTGCCAGCAGCCCAGGGAGGGACTCATACAATGAGCAGTTCTTC; CDR3aa: CASSPGRDSYNEQFF
abundance: -; j_gene: TRBJ2-2; v_gene: TRBV29-1; d_gene: TRBD1; CDR3nt: TGCAGCTCGTGGACAGGGTCCACCGGGGAGCTGTTTTTT; CDR3aa: CSSWTGSTGELFF
abundance: -; j_gene: TRBJ2-5; v_gene: TRBV6-6; d_gene: -; CDR3nt: TGTGCCAGCAGTCCCTTTCCTTCTGCCCAGTACTTC; CDR3aa: CASSPFPSAQYF
abundance: many; j_gene: TRBJ1-1; v_gene: TRBV6-4; d_gene: TRBD1; CDR3nt: TGTGCCAGCAGGGGGGCCAGGGGGACTGAAGCTTTCTTT; CDR3aa: CASRGARGTEAFF
abundance: -; j_gene: TRBJ2-3; v_gene: TRBV9; d_gene: -; CDR3nt: TGTGCCAGCAGCCCTTTGAGGACAGATACGCAGTATTTT; CDR3aa: CASSPLRTDTQYF
abundance: -; j_gene: TRBJ1-5; v_gene: TRBV28; d_gene: -; CDR3nt: TGTGCCAGCTCCTCATTGGGGGGAGGTCAGCCCCAGCATTTT; CDR3aa: CASSSLGGGQPQHF
abundance: few; j_gene: TRBJ2-5; v_gene: TRBV6-1; d_gene: -; CDR3nt: TGTGCCAGCAGCCGCACCCGGGGAAGAGAGACCCAGTACTTC; CDR3aa: CASSRTRGRETQYF
abundance: many; j_gene: TRBJ2-3; v_gene: TRBV6-4; d_gene: -; CDR3nt: TGTGCCACTACCACTGGGGGTCCCACACCCACATCTAGCACAGATACGCAGTATTTT; CDR3aa: CATTTGGPTPTSSTDTQYF
abundance: -; j_gene: TRBJ2-5; v_gene: TRBV4-2; d_gene: -; CDR3nt: TGTGCCAGCAGCCAAGGACGGGGAGAAGAGACCCAGTACTTC; CDR3aa: CASSQGRGEETQYF
abundance: many; j_gene: TRBJ1-5; v_gene: TRBV19; d_gene: -; CDR3nt: TGTGCCAGTAGTAAAGGGCAGTCGCGATCTCAGCCCCAGCATTTT; CDR3aa: CASSKGQSRSQPQHF
abundance: many; j_gene: TRBJ2-5; v_gene: TRBV7-6; d_gene: TRBD2; CDR3nt: TGTGCCAGCAGCTTAGCTGGCGGGGGGCCTCCCCAAGAGACCCAGTACTTC; CDR3aa: CASSLAGGGPPQETQYF
abundance: few; j_gene: TRBJ1-2; v_gene: TRBV24-1; d_gene: -; CDR3nt: TGTGCCACCAGTGATTATTGGGGTTTAAGACATGGCTACACCTTC; CDR3aa: CATSDYWGLRHGYTF
abundance: -; j_gene: TRBJ2-1; v_gene: TRBV7-6; d_gene: -; CDR3nt: TGTGCCAGCAGCTTAGCGCCCGGAAAGAATGAGCAGTTCTTC; CDR3aa: CASSLAPGKNEQFF
abundance: -; j_gene: TRBJ1-1; v_gene: TRBV25-1; d_gene: -; CDR3nt: TGTGCCAGTACTAAGGGAGGGAACACTGAAGCTTTCTTT; CDR3aa: CASTKGGNTEAFF
abundance: -; j_gene: TRBJ2-7; v_gene: TRBV20-1; d_gene: TRBD2; CDR3nt: TGCAGTGCTAGAGATCGTGCAGCGGGAGGAATCCCCTCTCGAGAGCAGTACTTC; CDR3aa: CSARDRAAGGIPSREQYF
abundance: -; j_gene: TRBJ2-5; v_gene: TRBV20-1; d_gene: -; CDR3nt: TGCAGTGCTAGAGAACTACGCGCCCAAGAGACCCAGTACTTC; CDR3aa: CSARELRAQETQYF
abundance: few; j_gene: TRBJ1-2; v_gene: TRBV5-1; d_gene: TRBD1; CDR3nt: TGCGCCAGCAGCGGGGACAGTCTCGGCTATGGCTACACCTTC; CDR3aa: CASSGDSLGYGYTF
abundance: -; j_gene: TRBJ2-2; v_gene: TRBV20-1; d_gene: -; CDR3nt: TGCAGTGCTAGAGATCGGCGGACCGGGGAGCTGTTTTTT; CDR3aa: CSARDRRTGELFF
abundance: -; j_gene: TRBJ2-3; v_gene: TRBV27; d_gene: -; CDR3nt: TGTGCCACCAGTTTATCGGGCGTAGCCACGCAGTATTTT; CDR3aa: CATSLSGVATQYF
abundance: few; j_gene: TRBJ1-6; v_gene: TRBV4-1; d_gene: TRBD1; CDR3nt: TGCGCCAGCAGCAAAGGGACAGGGGTATATTCACCCCTCCACTTT; CDR3aa: CASSKGTGVYSPLHF
abundance: -; j_gene: TRBJ1-5; v_gene: TRBV6-5; d_gene: TRBD1; CDR3nt: TGTGCCAGCAGCCCCCCCCCGGGACAGCGCAATCAGCCCCAGCATTTT; CDR3aa: CASSPPPGQRNQPQHF
abundance: few; j_gene: TRBJ1-2; v_gene: TRBV6-1; d_gene: -; CDR3nt: TGTGCCAGCAGTGAATTTGTTCGGGGACCTAACTATGGCTACACCTTC; CDR3aa: CASSEFVRGPNYGYTF
abundance: few; j_gene: TRBJ2-3; v_gene: TRBV5-1; d_gene: TRBD2; CDR3nt: TGCGCCAGCACCTTGGGGGGGGTCCGCGATACGCAGTATTTT; CDR3aa: CASTLGGVRDTQYF
abundance: -; j_gene: TRBJ1-4; v_gene: TRBV12-3/TRBV12-4; d_gene: -; CDR3nt: TGTGCCAGCAACGGGGAGAGCGATGAAAAACTGTTTTTT; CDR3aa: CASNGESDEKLFF
abundance: few; j_gene: TRBJ2-7; v_gene: TRBV6-2/TRBV6-3; d_gene: -; CDR3nt: TGTGCCAGCAGTTACTCCGGGGAAGAGCAGTACTTC; CDR3aa: CASSYSGEEQYF
abundance: once; j_gene: TRBJ1-2; v_gene: TRBV29-1; d_gene: -; CDR3nt: TGCAGCGTTTTTGCGTACGGCTACACCTTC; CDR3aa: CSVFAYGYTF
abundance: -; j_gene: TRBJ1-1; v_gene: TRBV7-9; d_gene: TRBD1; CDR3nt: TGTGCCAGCAGCCCCCCGCAGGGGGTCACTGAAGCTTTCTTT; CDR3aa: CASSPPQGVTEAFF
abundance: few; j_gene: TRBJ2-5; v_gene: TRBV20-1; d_gene: -; CDR3nt: TGCAGTGCTAGAGATTCTCTAAAAGAGACCCAGTACTTC; CDR3aa: CSARDSLKETQYF
abundance: few; j_gene: TRBJ2-3; v_gene: TRBV7-9; d_gene: -; CDR3nt: TGTGCCAGCAGCTCCCTTCCGGCAGATACGCAGTATTTT; CDR3aa: CASSSLPADTQYF
abundance: many; j_gene: TRBJ2-7; v_gene: TRBV7-2; d_gene: TRBD2; CDR3nt: TGTGCCAGTCGGGGGGTAACCTACGAGCAGTACTTC; CDR3aa: CASRGVTYEQYF
abundance: -; j_gene: TRBJ1-1; v_gene: TRBV6-6; d_gene: -; CDR3nt: TGTGCCAGCAAGGTGGAGACGAACACTGAAGCTTTCTTT; CDR3aa: CASKVETNTEAFF
abundance: many; j_gene: TRBJ1-1; v_gene: TRBV18; d_gene: -; CDR3nt: TGTGCCAGCTCACCAAAGGACGGGCGGGATGAAGCTTTCTTT; CDR3aa: CASSPKDGRDEAFF
abundance: few; j_gene: TRBJ1-2; v_gene: TRBV7-2; d_gene: TRBD1; CDR3nt: TGTGCCAGCAGCTTCGACAGGGAGTATGGCTACACCTTC; CDR3aa: CASSFDREYGYTF
abundance: many; j_gene: TRBJ2-5; v_gene: TRBV7-2; d_gene: -; CDR3nt: TGTGCCAGCAGCCCCCCGAGAGAGACCCAGTACTTC; CDR3aa: CASSPPRETQYF
abundance: -; j_gene: TRBJ2-2; v_gene: TRBV9; d_gene: TRBD1; CDR3nt: TGTGCCAGCAGCGTAGAGGGGACAGGAATTACCGGGGAGCTGTTTTTT; CDR3aa: CASSVEGTGITGELFF
abundance: -; j_gene: TRBJ2-1; v_gene: TRBV6-2/TRBV6-3; d_gene: -; CDR3nt: TGTGCCAGCAGTTACCAAACCGGGAGACACGGAGACAGGAATGAGCAGTTCTTC; CDR3aa: CASSYQTGRHGDRNEQFF
abundance: -; j_gene: TRBJ2-5; v_gene: TRBV9; d_gene: TRBD2; CDR3nt: TGTGCCAGCAGCCCCGGGACTAGAAAAGTCCGAATGCTCCAAGAGACCCAGTACTTC; CDR3aa: CASSPGTRKVRMLQETQYF
abundance: -; j_gene: TRBJ1-5; v_gene: TRBV20-1; d_gene: -; CDR3nt: TGCAGTGCTAGTGAGGGGGGGAACAATCAGCCCCAGCATTTT; CDR3aa: CSASEGGNNQPQHF
abundance: few; j_gene: TRBJ1-6; v_gene: TRBV5-1; d_gene: -; CDR3nt: TGCGCCAGCAGCCAGACAGAGGCAAATAATTCACCCCTCCACTTT; CDR3aa: CASSQTEANNSPLHF
abundance: -; j_gene: TRBJ2-1; v_gene: TRBV5-1; d_gene: -; CDR3nt: TGCGCCAGCAGCTTCGGGGACCCGTCCTACAATGAGCAGTTCTTC; CDR3aa: CASSFGDPSYNEQFF
abundance: -; j_gene: TRBJ2-1; v_gene: TRBV12-3/TRBV12-4; d_gene: -; CDR3nt: TGTGCCAGCAGTGCTAGGGGGGGGTCCTACAATGAGCAGTTCTTC; CDR3aa: CASSARGGSYNEQFF
abundance: -; j_gene: TRBJ1-2; v_gene: TRBV20-1; d_gene: -; CDR3nt: TGCAGTGCTAGGGGGGGTGCAGTCAACTATGGCTACACCTTC; CDR3aa: CSARGGAVNYGYTF
abundance: -; j_gene: TRBJ2-1; v_gene: TRBV20-1; d_gene: -; CDR3nt: TGCAGTGCTAGAGATTCAGCGGGCCAAAATGAGCAGTTCTTC; CDR3aa: CSARDSAGQNEQFF
abundance: -; j_gene: TRBJ2-7; v_gene: TRBV7-2; d_gene: TRBD1; CDR3nt: TGTGCCAGCAGCTTAGAGGGACAGGAGCACTACGAGCAGTACTTC; CDR3aa: CASSLEGQEHYEQYF
abundance: -; j_gene: TRBJ2-7; v_gene: TRBV7-2; d_gene: TRBD1; CDR3nt: TGTGCCAGCAGCTTAGGGACAGGGACCCCATACGAGCAGTACTTC; CDR3aa: CASSLGTGTPYEQYF
abundance: -; j_gene: TRBJ2-5; v_gene: TRBV5-1; d_gene: TRBD1; CDR3nt: TGCGCCAGCAGCCCAATGGACAGGACGTACCAAGAGACCCAGTACTTC; CDR3aa: CASSPMDRTYQETQYF
abundance: -; j_gene: TRBJ2-7; v_gene: TRBV29-1; d_gene: TRBD1; CDR3nt: TGCAGCGTCCAAGGATCCGGGACAGGGGGCTACGAGCAGTACTTC; CDR3aa: CSVQGSGTGGYEQYF
abundance: few; j_gene: TRBJ1-3; v_gene: TRBV12-3/TRBV12-4; d_gene: -; CDR3nt: TGTGCCAGCAGTTTACAGGGGAGCTCTGGAAACACCATATATTTT; CDR3aa: CASSLQGSSGNTIYF
abundance: many; j_gene: TRBJ1-3; v_gene: TRBV18; d_gene: -; CDR3nt: TGTGCCAGCGAAACAGGGAGCTCTGGAAACACCATATATTTT; CDR3aa: CASETGSSGNTIYF
abundance: few; j_gene: TRBJ1-4; v_gene: TRBV2; d_gene: -; CDR3nt: TGTGCCAGCAAGCGTACAGCAACTAATGAAAAACTGTTTTTT; CDR3aa: CASKRTATNEKLFF
abundance: -; j_gene: TRBJ2-5; v_gene: TRBV7-2; d_gene: -; CDR3nt: TGTGCCAGCAGCGGACCGGTGGAACAGTACTTC; CDR3aa: CASSGPVEQYF
abundance: -; j_gene: TRBJ2-3; v_gene: TRBV3-1; d_gene: -; CDR3nt: TGTGCCAGCACCCGAGGGGGGGCGGATACGCAGTATTTT; CDR3aa: CASTRGGADTQYF
abundance: -; j_gene: TRBJ2-1; v_gene: TRBV20-1; d_gene: -; CDR3nt: TGCAGTGCTAAGGCGTCTGGCTACAATGAGCAGTTCTTC; CDR3aa: CSAKASGYNEQFF
abundance: -; j_gene: TRBJ2-3; v_gene: TRBV6-6; d_gene: TRBD1; CDR3nt: TGTGCCAGCAGTTACGGGACAGGGGTGGACGATACGCAGTATTTT; CDR3aa: CASSYGTGVDDTQYF
abundance: -; j_gene: TRBJ2-3; v_gene: TRBV12-3/TRBV12-4; d_gene: TRBD2; CDR3nt: TGTGCCAGCAGTTCCCCTAGCGGGGGTAGGGCAGATACGCAGTATTTT; CDR3aa: CASSSPSGGRADTQYF
abundance: few; j_gene: TRBJ2-2; v_gene: TRBV6-5; d_gene: -; CDR3nt: TGTGCCAGCAGGACTAGTGCCGGGGAGCTGTTTTTT; CDR3aa: CASRTSAGELFF
abundance: -; j_gene: TRBJ2-7; v_gene: TRBV10-3; d_gene: -; CDR3nt: TGTGCCATCAGTGAGCGTCTAGCTAGCGAGCAGTACTTC; CDR3aa: CAISERLASEQYF
abundance: -; j_gene: TRBJ1-2; v_gene: TRBV5-1; d_gene: TRBD1; CDR3nt: TGCGCCAGCAGCCCGGGACAGCCTGTCTATGGCTACACCTTC; CDR3aa: CASSPGQPVYGYTF